These 29 T cell receptor beta chains were sequenced from one sample in a study of a mutant IDH1 vaccine in newly diagnosed glioma. Time point: baseline, week 1 (first vaccination visit). This sample's treatment: pre-vaccination baseline after standard-of-care therapy. Generated by immunoSEQ multiplex PCR, the TCRdb table keeps only in-frame clones and is missing some. The sample consists of some 87,000 clones, around 80% of them appearing once. Sequencing was performed on PBMCs, taken from a glioma patient treated with radiotherapy, temozolomide or both. The origin of the receptors is a man aged 40-50 years with glioma.

This chain links TRBV18 with TRBJ1-3; D is unclear. Looked up from germline, CDR1 is KGHSH and CDR2 is LQKENI. The germline V and J ends were trimmed by 3 bases and 4 bases, with 13 bases remaining between them. The CDR3 length is 15 residues. The CDR3 coding sequence is TGTGCCAGCTCACCGGCCGGGATCGCGGGAAACACCATATATTTT. Translating it yields CASSPAGIAGNTIYF.

This clone has a handful of counts. V gene TRBV19 combines with J gene TRBJ2-7; D unresolved. Germline values: CDR1 LNHDA, CDR2 SQIVND (reference sequence). Trimming cost V 5 bases and J 2 bases, with 13 bases left between them. CDR3 length equals 14 residues. CDR3 DNA: TGTGCCAGTAGTTCCCGACTCAACACCTACGAGCAGTACTTC. It is translated as CASSSRLNTYEQYF.

This clone was picked up many times. The chain has TRBV7-2 and TRBJ1-1; tentatively, D is TRBD1 (5 bases). This CDR3 is 13 amino acids long. V gave up 7 bases and J gave up 6 bases, with 15 bases separating them. The germline gives CDR1 SGHTA, CDR2 FQGNSA. CDR3 sequence (DNA): TGTGCCAGCAAGAAAATGGGGGTTCCTGAAGCTTTCTTT. This gives the protein CASKKMGVPEAFF.

This clone was seen more than once but under ten times. The chain employs TRBV25-1 and TRBJ2-6, with D perhaps TRBD2 (6 bases). Trimming left V 0 bases short and J 0 bases short, with 12 bases between. Germline CDR1 is MGHDK and CDR2 is SYGVNS. The CDR3 sequence is 18 residues long. The CDR3 region is CASSEYIQGLSGANVLTF. For the CDR3, the DNA is TGTGCCAGCAGTGAATATATTCAGGGACTCTCTGGGGCCAACGTCCTGACTTTC.

A few counts support this clone. CDR3 loop: CASSVQDGYGYTF. DNA for the CDR3: TGTGCCAGCAGCGTACAGGACGGGTACGGCTACACCTTC. V and J are TRBV9 and TRBJ1-2; no definite D call. The CDR3 consists of 13 residues. Deletions cut 1 base from V and 8 bases from J, with 12 bases between. Per the germline V gene, CDR1 is SGDLS and CDR2 is YYNGEE.

V usage is TRBV7-8 and J usage is TRBJ2-1; a weak D match, TRBD1 (6 bases). Trimming removed 0 bases at V and 4 bases at J, with 19 bases between. CDR3 length: 18 amino acids. CDR1 is SGHVS and CDR2 is FQNEAQ in the germline V gene. CDR3 DNA: TGTGCCAGCAGCTTAGCGCTTAGTGGACAGACTGTATACAATGAGCAGTTCTTC. It yields the protein CASSLALSGQTVYNEQFF.

This chain connects TRBV5-6 to TRBJ2-7, with a tentative D call TRBD2 (6 bases). The CDR3 has 13 residues. The V gene's germline CDR1 is SGHDT and CDR2 YYEEEE. The V end was cut by 3 bases, the J end by 2 bases, with 9 bases between. The CDR3 region has the DNA TGTGCCAGCAGCTGGGGGGAACCCTACGAGCAGTACTTC. The encoded protein is CASSWGEPYEQYF.

V and J are TRBV4-1 and TRBJ2-3; 9 nucleotides agree with TRBD1. Germline CDR1 is MGHRA and CDR2 is YSYEKL. This CDR3 has 14 amino acids. With V trimmed by 4 bases and J by 3 bases, 2 bases remained unmatched. CDR3 loop: CASSLGQGTDTQYF. The CDR3 DNA sequence: TGCGCCAGCAGCCTGGGACAGGGAACAGATACGCAGTATTTT.

The V call is TRBV7-2, the J call TRBJ2-5; 7 bases are shared with TRBD2. The CDR3 is 14 residues long. V shed 2 bases and J 1 base; nucleotides not matched to a gene: 1. Germline loops: CDR1 SGHTA, CDR2 FQGNSA. The CDR3 reads CASSLWGGQETQYF. CDR3 sequence (DNA): TGTGCCAGCAGCTTATGGGGGGGCCAAGAGACCCAGTACTTC.

The rearrangement uses TRBV18 and TRBJ2-7; 13 bases line up with TRBD2. CDR1 is KGHSH, CDR2 LQKENI, per germline. This CDR3 is 15 amino acids long. V was pared by 4 bases and J by 6 bases, with 6 bases of the junction left unmatched. The CDR3 DNA sequence: TGTGCCAGCTCACTCCCGGGACTAGCGGGGATCGAGCAGTACTTC. Residues: CASSLPGLAGIEQYF.

This clone was counted between two and nine times. The chain couples TRBV5-8 to TRBJ1-1; 10 bases line up with TRBD1. The CDR3 runs 16 residues. V lost 1 base to trimming and J lost 1 base; unmatched junction nucleotides: 4. Looked up from germline, CDR1 is SGHTS and CDR2 is YDEGEE. The CDR3 region has the DNA TGTGCCAGCAGCTTGTGGACAGGGGGTTCGAACACTGAAGCTTTCTTT. This codes for CASSLWTGGSNTEAFF.

The chain combines TRBV10-1 with TRBJ1-2; D is undetermined. Germline CDR1 reads WNHNN; CDR2 reads SYGVQD (reference sequence). This CDR3 is 13 amino acids long. V was pared by 5 bases and J by 6 bases, with 13 bases between. The CDR3 nucleotides are TGCGCCAGCAGTTTATCAGCCGGGAATGGCTACACCTTC. Its translation: CASSLSAGNGYTF.

The chain recombines TRBV19 with TRBJ2-1; 8 bases fit TRBD2. From germline, CDR1 is LNHDA and CDR2 SQIVND (reference sequence). The CDR3 length is 17 residues. V was pared by 3 bases and J by 2 bases, with 9 bases of the junction left unmatched. CDR3 sequence reads: CASSIRSGLGAYNEQFF. Here the CDR3 DNA reads TGTGCCAGTAGTATTAGGTCGGGACTAGGAGCCTACAATGAGCAGTTCTTC. The full variable domain, completed using reference TRBV19 and TRBJ2-1, is DGGITQSPKYLFRKEGQNVTLSCEQNLNHDAMYWYRQDPGQGLRLIYYSQIVNDFQKGDIAEGYSVSREKKESFPLTVTSAQKNPTAFYLCASSIRSGLGAYNEQFFGPGTRLTVL.

CDR3 nucleotides: TGTGCCATCAGTTACCGACCCAGCTCCTATAATTCACCCCTCCACTTT. Its translation is CAISYRPSSYNSPLHF. This chain connects TRBV10-3 to TRBJ1-6; no reliable D call. The CDR3 sequence is 16 residues long. Germline lookup yields CDR1 ENHRY and CDR2 SYGVKD. V was clipped by 5 bases and J by 0 bases, with 11 bases between them.

The chain employs TRBV10-2 and TRBJ1-5, with D maybe TRBD1 (5 bases). This CDR3 spans 16 amino acids. Trimming stripped 0 bases from V and 3 bases from J, with 12 bases between. The germline gives CDR1 WSHSY, CDR2 SAAADI. CDR3 amino acids: CASSESGGSLNQPQHF. CDR3 nucleotide sequence: TGCGCCAGCAGTGAGTCGGGGGGATCGCTCAATCAGCCCCAGCATTTT.

The rearrangement uses TRBV7-9 and TRBJ2-5; D perhaps matches TRBD2 (6 bases). V was trimmed by 5 bases and J by 12 bases, leaving 13 bases between them. CDR3 size: 11 residues. The germline CDR1 and CDR2 sequences are SEHNR and FQNEAQ (reference sequence). The CDR3 sequence is CASSASEREYF. The CDR3 DNA reads TGTGCCAGCAGCGCTAGCGAGCGGGAGTACTTC.

There are a few counts of this clone. This chain uses TRBV10-1 with TRBJ1-5; D perhaps matches TRBD1 (5 bases). CDR3 size: 15 residues. The V and J ends lost 3 bases and 2 bases respectively, with 11 bases between them. The V gene's germline CDR1 is WNHNN and CDR2 SYGVQD (reference sequence). The CDR3 loop reads CASSDRVGGNQPQHF. DNA for the CDR3: TGCGCCAGCAGTGACAGGGTCGGGGGCAATCAGCCCCAGCATTTT.

This rearrangement joins TRBV29-1 to TRBJ2-5; D is unclear. V gave up 0 bases and J gave up 2 bases, with 19 bases separating them. The CDR3 has 17 amino acids. The germline gives CDR1 SQVTM, CDR2 ANQGSEA. CDR3 nucleotide sequence: TGCAGCGTTGAAGATCCACTGGAAAACCGGGCACAAGAGACCCAGTACTTC. Residues: CSVEDPLENRAQETQYF.

The chain recombines TRBV10-3 with TRBJ1-6; D ambiguous. This CDR3 region has 15 residues. Germline CDR1 and CDR2: ENHRY and SYGVKD. Trimming pared 3 bases from V and 5 bases from J, leaving 11 bases between. CDR3 sequence: CAISDGRPNNSPLHF. The CDR3 DNA follows: TGTGCCATCAGTGACGGACGGCCAAATAATTCACCCCTCCACTTT.

This clone was found once. The CDR3 coding sequence is TGTGCCAGTAGCCACCAGGGGGCTTGGGGCCTAGAAGCTTTCTTT. This sequence encodes CASSHQGAWGLEAFF. The genes are TRBV19 and TRBJ1-1, with 8 bases lining up with TRBD1. V dropped 6 bases and J dropped 8; count of bases not matched to a gene: 14. The CDR3 length is 15 residues. Germline V CDR1 and CDR2: LNHDA, SQIVND (reference sequence).

In this sample, this clone is medium-sized (0.01 to 0.1%). The same CDR3 arises from other DNA sequences in this sample as well. The chain carries TRBV19 and TRBJ1-2; a possible D gene is TRBD1 (6 bases). Trimming cost V 3 bases and J 8 bases, with 10 bases left between them. CDR1 is LNHDA, CDR2 SQIVND, per germline (reference sequence). This CDR3 comprises 12 residues. This chain's CDR3 is CASSIDGGGYTF. CDR3 nucleotides: TGTGCCAGTAGTATCGATGGGGGCGGCTACACCTTC. Full variable domain (rest looked up from reference TRBV19 and TRBJ1-2): DGGITQSPKYLFRKEGQNVTLSCEQNLNHDAMYWYRQDPGQGLRLIYYSQIVNDFQKGDIAEGYSVSREKKESFPLTVTSAQKNPTAFYLCASSIDGGGYTFGSGTRLTVV.

This clone was observed a single time. This chain uses TRBV19 with TRBJ2-1; 7 nucleotides align to TRBD2. With 4 bases clipped from V and 4 bases from J, the junction kept 10 bases outside the gene matches. Germline CDR1 is LNHDA and CDR2 is SQIVND (reference sequence). The CDR3 contains 16 residues. The DNA of the CDR3 is TGTGCCAGTAGTACCCCCAGGGCGGGAGCGTACAATGAGCAGTTCTTC. Residues: CASSTPRAGAYNEQFF.

The V gene is TRBV7-2, the J gene TRBJ2-1; tentative D call: TRBD2 (5 bases). V was shortened by 4 bases and J by 3 bases, with 13 bases between the two germline ends. Germline lookup yields CDR1 SGHTA and CDR2 FQGNSA. This CDR3 has 15 residues. Written as DNA, the CDR3 is TGTGCCAGCAGCTACAAACTAGGTGACTACAATGAGCAGTTCTTC. This gives the protein CASSYKLGDYNEQFF.

The rearrangement uses TRBV18 and TRBJ2-3; D tentatively fits TRBD1 or TRBD2 (7 bases each). Between the trimmed V and J ends, which lost 3 bases and 3 bases, there was a span of 31 bases. The CDR3 contains 21 residues. From germline, CDR1 is KGHSH and CDR2 LQKENI. The CDR3 DNA follows: TGTGCCAGCTCACCTGGGAGGGGGACAGACCGCGTCAACGGCCCTACAGATACGCAGTATTTT. Translating it yields CASSPGRGTDRVNGPTDTQYF.

The rearrangement uses TRBV30 and TRBJ1-2, with TRBD1 matching 9 bases. Trimming took 3 bases from V and 2 from J; bases not matched to a gene: 7. CDR1 GTSNPN and CDR2 SVGIG come from the germline V gene (reference sequence). This CDR3 spans 15 amino acids. The CDR3 loop reads CAWRRDRAVNYGYTF. The CDR3 region has the DNA TGTGCCTGGAGGCGGGACAGGGCTGTAAACTATGGCTACACCTTC.

The chain recombines TRBV5-6 with TRBJ2-5; either TRBD1 or TRBD2 may supply D (5 bases each). Germline loops: CDR1 SGHDT, CDR2 YYEEEE. This CDR3 has 13 amino acids. The V end lost 3 bases, the J end lost 5 bases, and 11 bases lay between the germline ends. CDR3 sequence: CASSSGRGETQYF. CDR3 sequence (DNA): TGTGCCAGCAGCTCAGGGAGAGGTGAGACCCAGTACTTC.

This clone turned up a few times. This sample also contains other DNA sequences that code for the same CDR3. The chain carries TRBV19 and TRBJ2-1; D may be TRBD1 (6 bases). The V gene lost 8 bases and the J gene lost 1 base, with 15 bases spanning the gap. CDR1 and CDR2 (germline): LNHDA, SQIVND (reference sequence). The CDR3 is made up of 15 amino acids. In DNA form, the CDR3 reads TGTGCCAGTCGCCTCGACAGGTCTTCCTACAATGAGCAGTTCTTC. Its protein is CASRLDRSSYNEQFF.

The chain joins TRBV5-6 to TRBJ2-3; D uncertain. Germline CDR1 reads SGHDT; CDR2 reads YYEEEE. V was shortened by 4 bases and J by 3 bases, with 9 bases between the two germline ends. This CDR3 has 13 residues. The CDR3 loop reads CASSRVGTDTQYF. CDR3 nucleotides: TGTGCCAGCAGCCGGGTGGGGACAGATACGCAGTATTTT.

This clone was found a few times. In DNA form, the CDR3 reads TGCAGCGTTGAACCCCCGGGGAAGAACACTGAAGCTTTCTTT. Its protein product is CSVEPPGKNTEAFF. The V and J genes are TRBV29-1 and TRBJ1-1, with D hard to call. The CDR3 is 14 amino acids. Trimming cost V 2 bases and J 1 base, with 11 bases left between them. Germline values: CDR1 SQVTM, CDR2 ANQGSEA.